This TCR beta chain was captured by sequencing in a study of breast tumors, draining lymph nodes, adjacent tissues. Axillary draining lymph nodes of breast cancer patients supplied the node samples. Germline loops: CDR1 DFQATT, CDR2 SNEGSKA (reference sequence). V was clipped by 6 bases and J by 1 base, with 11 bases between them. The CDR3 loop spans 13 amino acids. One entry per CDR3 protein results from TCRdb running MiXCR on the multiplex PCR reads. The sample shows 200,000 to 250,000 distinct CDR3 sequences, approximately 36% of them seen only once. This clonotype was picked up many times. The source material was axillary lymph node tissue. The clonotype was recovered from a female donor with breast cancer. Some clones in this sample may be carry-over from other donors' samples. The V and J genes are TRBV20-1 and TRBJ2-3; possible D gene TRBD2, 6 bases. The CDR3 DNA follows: TGCAGTGCGGCGGCTAGCGGCACAGATACGCAGTATTTT. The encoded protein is CSAAASGTDTQYF.